This T cell receptor beta chain is drawn from a study of graft-versus-host responses after intestinal transplantation. For the study at large: Anti-thymocyte globulin served as induction for all recipients, who then took tacrolimus and steroids for two to three years. Study results and caveats: Clonal ratios of graft-versus-host to host-versus-graft in allografts were high for patients exhibiting graft-donor T cell macrochimerism.

Profiled with immunoSEQ multiplex PCR; TCRdb holds only in-frame clones, not every one. The sample shows 40,000 or so clones, around 87% of them seen only once. Tissue from the graft was processed to free its intraepithelial and lamina propria lymphocytes. A remark on this clone: Its antigen is not known.

The V end lost 0 bases, the J end lost 4 bases, and 11 bases lay between the germline ends. This CDR3 region has 14 residues. Germline assignment: CDR1 GTSNPN and CDR2 SVGIG (reference sequence). This receptor was obtained from a human patient who received an intestinal transplant, so some T cells may come from the graft donor. The V gene is TRBV30, the J gene TRBJ2-3, with no clear D. The sample in question was ileum tissue, obtained 204 days after intestinal transplant. CDR3 in DNA: TGTGCCTGGAGTGTAAGCCTAGAAGCAGATACGCAGTATTTT. This encodes CAWSVSLEADTQYF.